This T cell receptor (beta chain) is from a study of T cells after yellow fever vaccination. CDR1 is SGHDT, CDR2 YYEEEE, per germline. The CDR3 is 15 amino acids. Trimming cost V 8 bases and J 3 bases, with 21 bases left between them. TCRdb redid the calling of the 5' RACE reads with MiXCR, one entry per CDR3 protein. The sample records about 360,000 distinct CDR3 sequences, about 6.2% being singletons. The origin of this receptor is a man aged 30-40 years who received the YFV17D yellow fever vaccine. The sample consisted of PBMCs, taken 5 days after the yellow fever booster vaccination. This sequence joins TRBV5-6 and TRBJ2-7, with no clear D. Here the CDR3 reads CARGPRALCFYEQYF. For the CDR3, the DNA is TGTGCCAGGGGCCCCCGGGCCCTCTGCTTCTACGAGCAGTACTTC.